The clone carrying this T cell receptor (beta chain) has a handful of counts. The antigen remains unidentified. Specified time point: persistent/refractory GD, antithyroid drugs over 5 years with positive TRAb. From PBMCs, RNA was extracted and then used to make the TCR library. The sample belongs to a study of regulatory T cells in long-lasting Graves disease. Study-level results: Newly diagnosed Graves' patients exceeded persistent ones in TCR diversity.

CDR1 is MNHNS and CDR2 is SASEGT in the germline V gene. The CDR3 covers 17 residues. The V segment lost 7 bases and the J segment 2 bases; nucleotides outside the gene matches: 8. Libraries of TCR beta came from iRepertoire HTBI primers plus Arm-PCR of CDR3 regions. Each CDR3 protein is one row after TCRdb ran MiXCR on the multiplex PCR reads. The sample includes 400,000 to 500,000 distinct CDR3 sequences, around a fifth of them seen just once. The chain carries TRBV6-1 and TRBJ1-6, with 10 bases fitting TRBD1. Sequencing was performed on peripheral blood mononuclear cells (PBMCs), taken when the disease was refractory, from a patient treated with antithyroid drugs. The receptor's source is a female donor with Graves disease. The CDR3 reads CASKPGQGPPYNSPLHF. The CDR3 DNA reads TGTGCCAGCAAACCGGGACAGGGGCCCCCCTATAATTCACCCCTCCACTTT.